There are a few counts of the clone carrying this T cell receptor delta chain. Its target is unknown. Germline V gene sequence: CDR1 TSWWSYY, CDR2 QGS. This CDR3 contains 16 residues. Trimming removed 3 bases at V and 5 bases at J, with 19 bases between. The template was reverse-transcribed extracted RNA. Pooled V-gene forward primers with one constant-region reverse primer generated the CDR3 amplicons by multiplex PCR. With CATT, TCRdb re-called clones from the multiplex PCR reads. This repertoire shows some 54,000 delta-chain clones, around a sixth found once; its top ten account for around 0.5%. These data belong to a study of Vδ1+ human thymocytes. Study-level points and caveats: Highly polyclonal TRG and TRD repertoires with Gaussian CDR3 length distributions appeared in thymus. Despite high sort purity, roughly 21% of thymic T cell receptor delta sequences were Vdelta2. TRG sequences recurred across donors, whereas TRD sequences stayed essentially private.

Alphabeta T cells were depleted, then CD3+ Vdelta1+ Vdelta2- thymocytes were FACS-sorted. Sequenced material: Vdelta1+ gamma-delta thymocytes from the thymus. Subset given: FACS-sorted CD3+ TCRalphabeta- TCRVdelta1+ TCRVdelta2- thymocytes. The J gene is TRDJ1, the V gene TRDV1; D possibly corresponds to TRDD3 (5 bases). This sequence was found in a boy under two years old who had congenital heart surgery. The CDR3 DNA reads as TGTGCTCTTGGGGACCAGAGGGATCGGATGCTAGATAAACTCATCTTT. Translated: CALGDQRDRMLDKLIF.